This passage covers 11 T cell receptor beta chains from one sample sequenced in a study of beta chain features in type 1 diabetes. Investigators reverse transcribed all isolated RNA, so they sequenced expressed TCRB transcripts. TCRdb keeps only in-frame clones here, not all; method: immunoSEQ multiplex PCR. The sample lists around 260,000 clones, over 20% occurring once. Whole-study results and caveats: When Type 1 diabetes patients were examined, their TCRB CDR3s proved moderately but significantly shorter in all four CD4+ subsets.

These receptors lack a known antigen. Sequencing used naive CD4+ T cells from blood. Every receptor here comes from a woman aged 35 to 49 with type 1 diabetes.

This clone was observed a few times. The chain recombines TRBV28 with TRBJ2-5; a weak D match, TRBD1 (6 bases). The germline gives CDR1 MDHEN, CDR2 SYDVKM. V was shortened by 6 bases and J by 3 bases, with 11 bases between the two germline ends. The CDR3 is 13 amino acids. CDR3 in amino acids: CASRVGQKETQYF. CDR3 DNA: TGTGCCAGCAGAGTTGGACAGAAAGAGACCCAGTACTTC.

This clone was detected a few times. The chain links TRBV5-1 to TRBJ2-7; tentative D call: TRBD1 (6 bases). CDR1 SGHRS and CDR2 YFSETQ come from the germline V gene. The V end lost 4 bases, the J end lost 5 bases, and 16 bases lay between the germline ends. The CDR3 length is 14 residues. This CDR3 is CASSGGQLQDEQYF. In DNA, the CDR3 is TGCGCCAGCAGCGGCGGACAGCTGCAGGACGAGCAGTACTTC. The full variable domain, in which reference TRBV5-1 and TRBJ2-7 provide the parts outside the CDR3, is KAGVTQTPRYLIKTRGQQVTLSCSPISGHRSVSWYQQTPGQGLQFLFEYFSETQRNKGNFPGRFSGRQFSNSRSEMNVSTLELGDSALYLCASSGGQLQDEQYFGPGTRLTVT.

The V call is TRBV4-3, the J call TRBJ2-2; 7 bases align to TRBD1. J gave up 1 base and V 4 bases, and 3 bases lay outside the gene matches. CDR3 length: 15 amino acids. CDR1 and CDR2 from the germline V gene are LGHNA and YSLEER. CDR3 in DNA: TGCGCCAGCAGCCGCCAGGGGGTGAACACCGGGGAGCTGTTTTTT. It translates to CASSRQGVNTGELFF.

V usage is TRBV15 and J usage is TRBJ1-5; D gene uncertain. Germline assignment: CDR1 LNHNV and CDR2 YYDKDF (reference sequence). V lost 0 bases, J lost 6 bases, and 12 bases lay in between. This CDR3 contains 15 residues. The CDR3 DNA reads TGTGCCACCAGCAGAGATCCGGGCGGGAGTCAGCCCCAGCATTTT. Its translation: CATSRDPGGSQPQHF.

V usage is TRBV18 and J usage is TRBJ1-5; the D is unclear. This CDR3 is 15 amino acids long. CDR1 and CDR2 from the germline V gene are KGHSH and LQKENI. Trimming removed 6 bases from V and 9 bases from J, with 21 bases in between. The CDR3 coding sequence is TGTGCCAGCTCCCCTACGGGAACAGCTATTGGGCCCCAGCATTTT. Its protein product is CASSPTGTAIGPQHF.

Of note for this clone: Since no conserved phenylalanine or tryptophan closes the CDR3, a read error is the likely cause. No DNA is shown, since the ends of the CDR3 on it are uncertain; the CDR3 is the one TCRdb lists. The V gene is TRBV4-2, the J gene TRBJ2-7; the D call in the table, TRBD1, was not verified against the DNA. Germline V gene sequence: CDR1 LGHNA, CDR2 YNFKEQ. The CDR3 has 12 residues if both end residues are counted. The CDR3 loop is CASSQVPQGGLL.

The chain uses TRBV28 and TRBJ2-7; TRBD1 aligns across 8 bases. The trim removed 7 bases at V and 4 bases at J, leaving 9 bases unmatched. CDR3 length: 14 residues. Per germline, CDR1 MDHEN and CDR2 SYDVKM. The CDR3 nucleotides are TGTGCCAGCACCCAGACAGGGGTCCTTTACGAGCAGTACTTC. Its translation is CASTQTGVLYEQYF.

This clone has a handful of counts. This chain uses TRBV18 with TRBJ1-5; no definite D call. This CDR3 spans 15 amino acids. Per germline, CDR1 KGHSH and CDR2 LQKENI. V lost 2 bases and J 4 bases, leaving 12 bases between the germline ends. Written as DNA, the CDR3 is TGTGCCAGCTCACCAAATCAGGACTCTAATCAGCCCCAGCATTTT. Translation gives CASSPNQDSNQPQHF.

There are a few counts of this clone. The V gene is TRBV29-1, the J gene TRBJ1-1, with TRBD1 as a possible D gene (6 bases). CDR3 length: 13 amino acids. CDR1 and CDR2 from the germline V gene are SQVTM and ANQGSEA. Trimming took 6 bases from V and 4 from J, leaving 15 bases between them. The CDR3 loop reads CSVQGGGSTEAFF. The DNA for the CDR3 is TGCAGCGTGCAAGGGGGAGGGAGCACTGAAGCTTTCTTT.

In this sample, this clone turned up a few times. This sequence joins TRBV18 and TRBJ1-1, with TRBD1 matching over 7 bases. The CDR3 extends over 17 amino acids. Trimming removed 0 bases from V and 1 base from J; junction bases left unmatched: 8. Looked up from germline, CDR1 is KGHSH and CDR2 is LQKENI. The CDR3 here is CASSPPWQGGGNTEAFF. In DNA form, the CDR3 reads TGTGCCAGCTCACCACCGTGGCAGGGGGGAGGGAACACTGAAGCTTTCTTT.

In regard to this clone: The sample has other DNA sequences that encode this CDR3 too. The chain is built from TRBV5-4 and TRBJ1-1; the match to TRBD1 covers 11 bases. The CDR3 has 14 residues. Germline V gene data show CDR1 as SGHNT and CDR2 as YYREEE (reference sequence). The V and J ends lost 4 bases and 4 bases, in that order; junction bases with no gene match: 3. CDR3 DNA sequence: TGTGCCAGCAGCCCCGGGACAGGGGGCACTGAAGCTTTCTTT. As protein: CASSPGTGGTEAFF.